This T cell receptor beta chain was captured in a study of control samples from healthy donors and cancer patients. Using immunoSEQ multiplex PCR, the repertoire was profiled, and TCRdb retains in-frame clones only, with some absent. The data contain roughly 88,000 clones, over 90% of them singletons. The sequenced sample was blood. This receptor was identified in a man between 18 and 35 years old in good health.

CDR3 nucleotide sequence: TGTGCCAGCAGTGAGCGGGAGGGCACAGATACGCAGTATTTT. It codes for CASSEREGTDTQYF. This chain uses TRBV6-4 with TRBJ2-3; 8 bases fit TRBD2. Trimming cost V 3 bases and J 1 base; bases outside gene matches: 0. CDR3 size: 14 residues. CDR1 is MRHNA, CDR2 SNTAGT, per germline.